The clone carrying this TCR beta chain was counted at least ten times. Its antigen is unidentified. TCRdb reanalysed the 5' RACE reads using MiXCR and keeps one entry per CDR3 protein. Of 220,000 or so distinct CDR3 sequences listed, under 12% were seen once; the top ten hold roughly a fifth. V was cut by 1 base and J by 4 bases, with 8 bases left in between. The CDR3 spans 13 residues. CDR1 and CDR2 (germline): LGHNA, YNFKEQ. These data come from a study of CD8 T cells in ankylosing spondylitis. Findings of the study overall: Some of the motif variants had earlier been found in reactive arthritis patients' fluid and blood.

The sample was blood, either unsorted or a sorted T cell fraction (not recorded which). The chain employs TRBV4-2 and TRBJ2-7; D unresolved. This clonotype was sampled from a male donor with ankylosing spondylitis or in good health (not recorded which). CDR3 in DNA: TGTGCCAGCAGCCAAGCCGGGCAGTACGAGCAGTACTTC. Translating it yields CASSQAGQYEQYF.